These 14 T cell receptor beta chains share one sample of origin, sequenced in a study of beta chain features in type 1 diabetes. The sequenced template was cDNA made from the entire isolated RNA. Some clones are missing from TCRdb's copy, which holds only in-frame ones; the method was immunoSEQ multiplex PCR. The sample carries 220,000 or so clones, under 70% recorded once. Sequenced input: naive CD4+ T cells from blood. These receptors came from a young man in good health.

The V and J genes are TRBV25-1 and TRBJ2-2, with D uncertain. The CDR3 spans 12 residues. The V and J ends lost 7 bases and 7 bases respectively, with 10 bases between them. CDR1 and CDR2 from the germline V gene are MGHDK and SYGVNS. This CDR3 reads CASNPGFGELFF. The CDR3 DNA reads TGTGCCAGCAACCCCGGGTTCGGGGAGCTGTTTTTT.

This clone was counted between two and nine times. The rearrangement links TRBV5-1 to TRBJ2-3; D remains unclear. The CDR3 consists of 17 residues. The V end was cut by 1 base, the J end by 4 bases, with 19 bases between. Germline V gene data show CDR1 as SGHRS and CDR2 as YFSETQ. As DNA, the CDR3 is TGCGCCAGCAGCTTGATCCGCGGAACGAACTTAGCAGATACGCAGTATTTT. It encodes CASSLIRGTNLADTQYF.

This clone was observed a handful of times. This chain links TRBV9 with TRBJ2-3; 9 positions agree with TRBD2. Per the germline V gene, CDR1 is SGDLS and CDR2 is YYNGEE. Trimming at V came to 0 bases and at J to 3 bases, leaving 5 bases not matched to a gene. The length of the CDR3 is 16 residues. CDR3 coding DNA: TGTGCCAGCAGCGTAGGTACTAGCGGGCCTACAGATACGCAGTATTTT. The encoded protein is CASSVGTSGPTDTQYF. Filled out from reference TRBV9 and TRBJ2-3, the complete variable domain reads DSGVTQTPKHLITATGQRVTLRCSPRSGDLSVYWYQQSLDQGLQFLIQYYNGEERAKGNILERFSAQQFPDLHSELNLSSLELGDSALYFCASSVGTSGPTDTQYFGPGTRLTVL.

The chain carries TRBV5-1 and TRBJ2-6; D uncertain. CDR1 and CDR2 (germline): SGHRS, YFSETQ. The CDR3 length is 15 residues. Trimming took off 3 bases at V and 0 bases at J, with 7 bases between the two ends. In nucleotides, the CDR3 is TGCGCCAGCAGCTCCCCTACCTCTGGGGCCAACGTCCTGACTTTC. Its translation: CASSSPTSGANVLTF.

This clone was seen a single time. The rearrangement joins TRBV28 to TRBJ2-7; D call uncertain. The CDR3 is 15 amino acids. The ends were cut back, 8 bases at V and 3 bases at J, with 20 bases in the middle. Germline CDR1 is MDHEN and CDR2 is SYDVKM. CDR3 sequence: CASLSFGGGNYEQYF. The CDR3 coding sequence is TGTGCCAGCCTTTCCTTCGGCGGTGGGAACTACGAGCAGTACTTC. Full variable domain (rest looked up from reference TRBV28 and TRBJ2-7): DVKVTQSSRYLVKRTGEKVFLECVQDMDHENMFWYRQDPGLGLRLIYFSYDVKMKEKGDIPEGYSVSREKKERFSLILESASTNQTSMYLCASLSFGGGNYEQYFGPGTRLTVT.

A single count supports this clone. This chain uses TRBV9 with TRBJ2-7; the D call may be TRBD1 or TRBD2 (5 bases each). This CDR3 comprises 14 residues. Trimming pared 4 bases from V and 3 bases from J, leaving 14 bases between. Germline V CDR1 and CDR2: SGDLS, YYNGEE. This chain's CDR3 is CASSPGRVNYEQYF. CDR3 nucleotides: TGTGCCAGCAGCCCGGGACGGGTGAACTACGAGCAGTACTTC.

This clone came up a few times. This rearrangement joins TRBV10-3 to TRBJ2-1; weak D call: TRBD1 (5 bases). The germline gives CDR1 ENHRY, CDR2 SYGVKD. Trimming left V 5 bases short and J 5 bases short, with 22 bases between. The CDR3 has 17 residues. The CDR3 nucleotides read TGTGCCATCAGTCAGGACCTTCAGGGTCTGACTGACAATGAGCAGTTCTTC. Translation gives CAISQDLQGLTDNEQFF.

V usage is TRBV5-1 and J usage is TRBJ1-2; perhaps TRBD1 as D (5 bases). The CDR3 has 16 residues. Germline V gene sequence: CDR1 SGHRS, CDR2 YFSETQ. V was clipped by 4 bases and J by 7 bases, with 23 bases between them. CDR3 in amino acids: CASSLTIQAAARGYTF. The CDR3 region has the DNA TGCGCCAGCAGCCTTACCATACAGGCAGCGGCTCGTGGCTACACCTTC.

For this clone: The same CDR3 is also encoded by other DNA sequences in this sample. The chain combines TRBV29-1 with TRBJ2-4, with D possibly TRBD1 on 5 matching bases. From germline, CDR1 is SQVTM and CDR2 ANQGSEA. V lost 4 bases to trimming and J lost 3 bases, with 7 bases between them. The CDR3 totals 12 residues. CDR3 nucleotide sequence: TGCAGCGTTGGGGGCGGCAAAAACATTCAGTACTTC. Translating gives CSVGGGKNIQYF.

This chain connects TRBV30 to TRBJ1-2; no firm D call. V lost 0 bases and J 8 bases, leaving 13 bases between the germline ends. There are 13 residues in the CDR3. Germline CDR1 reads GTSNPN; CDR2 reads SVGIG (reference sequence). The CDR3 sequence: CAWSVGPNLGYTF. DNA of the CDR3: TGTGCCTGGAGTGTAGGTCCCAACCTCGGCTACACCTTC. Using reference TRBV30 and TRBJ1-2 for the parts outside the CDR3, the full variable domain is SQTIHQWPATLVQPVGSPLSLECTVEGTSNPNLYWYRQAAGRGLQLLFYSVGIGQISSEVPQNLSASRPQDRQFILSSKKLLLSDSGFYLCAWSVGPNLGYTFGSGTRLTVV.

CDR3 bases: TGTGCCTGGAGTACCAACTACAATGAGCAGTTCTTC. Amino acids: CAWSTNYNEQFF. The V and J genes are TRBV30 and TRBJ2-1; no clear D gene. The CDR3 totals 12 residues. Germline-derived CDR1 and CDR2 are GTSNPN and SVGIG (reference sequence). V lost 2 bases and J 3 bases, leaving 5 bases between the germline ends.

The chain employs TRBV5-6 and TRBJ2-7; the D gene is possibly TRBD1 (6 bases). This CDR3 has 12 residues. Per germline, CDR1 SGHDT and CDR2 YYEEEE. V dropped 4 bases and J dropped 3 bases, with 8 bases sitting between them. The CDR3 sequence: CASSNRVYEQYF. The DNA of the CDR3 is TGTGCCAGCAGCAACAGGGTCTACGAGCAGTACTTC.

The chain has TRBV28 and TRBJ2-1, with TRBD2 as a possible D gene (6 bases). Trimming took off 5 bases at V and 0 bases at J, with 14 bases between the two ends. The CDR3 covers 16 residues. CDR1 and CDR2 (germline): MDHEN, SYDVKM. In nucleotides, the CDR3 is TGTGCCAGCAGTGGGGTGGGGAGGAGCTCCTACAATGAGCAGTTCTTC. This encodes CASSGVGRSSYNEQFF.

The rearrangement uses TRBV30 and TRBJ1-1, with no clear D. Germline V gene data show CDR1 as GTSNPN and CDR2 as SVGIG (reference sequence). The CDR3 covers 11 residues. V was cut by 5 bases and J by 6 bases, with 10 bases left in between. The CDR3 nucleotides are TGTGCCTGGTCCAACGGGGCTGAAGCTTTCTTT. This gives the protein CAWSNGAEAFF.